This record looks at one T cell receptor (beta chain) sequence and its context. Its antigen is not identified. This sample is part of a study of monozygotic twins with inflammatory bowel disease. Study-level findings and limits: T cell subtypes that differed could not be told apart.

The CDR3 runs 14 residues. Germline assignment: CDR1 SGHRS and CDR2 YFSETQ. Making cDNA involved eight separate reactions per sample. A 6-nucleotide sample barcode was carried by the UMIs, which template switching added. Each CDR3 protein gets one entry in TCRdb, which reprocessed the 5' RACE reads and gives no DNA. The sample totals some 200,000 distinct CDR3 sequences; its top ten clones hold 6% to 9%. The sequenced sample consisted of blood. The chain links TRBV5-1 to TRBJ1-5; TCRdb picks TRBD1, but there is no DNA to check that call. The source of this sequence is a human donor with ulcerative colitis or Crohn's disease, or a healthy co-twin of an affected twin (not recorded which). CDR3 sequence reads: CASSLEGINQPQHF.